The next 17 T cell receptor beta chains were all read from a single sample in a study of blood T cell repertoires in COVID-19. Produced via immunoSEQ multiplex PCR; TCRdb's table is partial and in-frame only. The sample has more than 85,000 clones, roughly 85% seen once. Sequenced sample: peripheral blood. These receptors all come from a human donor in a cohort sampled during active COVID-19.

The chain has TRBV6-1 and TRBJ1-5, with unresolved D. The CDR3 is 15 residues long. CDR1 is MNHNS and CDR2 is SASEGT in the germline V gene. V was shortened by 2 bases and J by 1 base, with 9 bases between the two germline ends. The CDR3 protein is CASSEQVDSNQPQHF. As DNA, the CDR3 is TGTGCCAGCAGTGAACAGGTCGACAGCAATCAGCCCCAGCATTTT.

This chain uses TRBV16 with TRBJ1-3; tentative D call: TRBD1 (5 bases). In germline, CDR1 is KGHSY, CDR2 FQNENV. V was shortened by 3 bases and J by 0 bases, with 15 bases between the two germline ends. The CDR3 is made up of 17 amino acids. CDR3 sequence (DNA): TGTGCCAGCAGCCAGTACAGGACGGATAGCTCTGGAAACACCATATATTTT. It codes for CASSQYRTDSSGNTIYF.

The chain has TRBV11-2 and TRBJ2-5; no definite D call. The CDR3 is made up of 12 amino acids. V shed 0 bases and J shed 4 bases, with 3 bases lying between them. Germline V gene lookup returns CDR1 SGHAT and CDR2 FQNNGV. The CDR3 here is CASSLDLETQYF. In DNA, the CDR3 is TGTGCCAGCAGCTTAGACTTAGAGACCCAGTACTTC.

CDR3 nucleotides: TGTGCCAGCAGCCCGCTGACTAGTTTGAAGCAGTTCTTC. This encodes CASSPLTSLKQFF. The V gene is TRBV7-2, the J gene TRBJ2-1, with D possibly being TRBD2 (6 bases). The V end lost 5 bases, the J end lost 11 bases, and 16 bases lay between the germline ends. CDR1 is SGHTA and CDR2 is FQGNSA in the germline V gene. The CDR3 spans 13 residues.

The J gene is TRBJ1-3, the V gene TRBV10-3; no firm D call. Trimming stripped 1 base from V and 2 bases from J, with 12 bases between. Per germline, CDR1 ENHRY and CDR2 SYGVKD. The CDR3 loop spans 16 amino acids. The DNA of the CDR3 is TGTGCCATCAGTGAGTGGCAGGATAATGCTGGAAACACCATATATTTT. Protein sequence: CAISEWQDNAGNTIYF.

The chain joins TRBV10-3 to TRBJ1-2, with a weak D call TRBD1 (6 bases). This CDR3 is built from 14 residues. Germline lookup yields CDR1 ENHRY and CDR2 SYGVKD. With 4 bases removed from V and 4 bases from J, the gap between germline ends came to 13 bases. In DNA, the CDR3 is TGTGCCATCAGTGGCGGGGGGCGGGCCTATGGCTACACCTTC. It codes for CAISGGGRAYGYTF.

The V gene is TRBV19, the J gene TRBJ1-2; no reliable D call. Germline CDR1 is LNHDA and CDR2 is SQIVND (reference sequence). The CDR3 is 15 residues long. Deletions cut 1 base from V and 5 bases from J, with 14 bases between. In DNA form, the CDR3 reads TGTGCCAGTAGTATAGGGAGGCAGATGGATTATGGCTACACCTTC. It is translated as CASSIGRQMDYGYTF. Combining the CDR3 with reference TRBV19 and TRBJ1-2 gives the whole variable domain DGGITQSPKYLFRKEGQNVTLSCEQNLNHDAMYWYRQDPGQGLRLIYYSQIVNDFQKGDIAEGYSVSREKKESFPLTVTSAQKNPTAFYLCASSIGRQMDYGYTFGSGTRLTVV.

The chain combines TRBV10-3 with TRBJ2-2, with TRBD2 matching 14 bases. The CDR3 consists of 16 residues. The germline gives CDR1 ENHRY, CDR2 SYGVKD. J gave up 3 bases and V 6 bases, and 3 bases lay outside the gene matches. The CDR3 spells CAISPTSGRDTGELFF. As DNA, the CDR3 is TGTGCCATCAGCCCGACTAGCGGGAGGGACACCGGGGAGCTGTTTTTT.

The chain recombines TRBV19 with TRBJ2-3; 10 bases fit TRBD1. There are 16 residues in the CDR3. The trim removed 4 bases at V and 5 bases at J, leaving 9 bases unmatched. Germline V gene lookup returns CDR1 LNHDA and CDR2 SQIVND (reference sequence). CDR3 residues: CASSNLGQGDGDTQYF. As DNA, the CDR3 is TGTGCCAGTAGTAACCTAGGACAGGGGGATGGAGATACGCAGTATTTT.

The chain carries TRBV15 and TRBJ1-1, with a tentative D call TRBD1 (6 bases). V shed 3 bases and J shed 0 bases, with 11 bases lying between them. CDR1 is LNHNV and CDR2 is YYDKDF in the germline V gene (reference sequence). The CDR3 contains 15 residues. The CDR3 reads CATSSTQGLNTEAFF. The CDR3 region has the DNA TGTGCCACCAGCAGCACACAGGGCTTGAACACTGAAGCTTTCTTT. The full variable domain, rest sourced from reference TRBV15 and TRBJ1-1, is DAMVIQNPRYQVTQFGKPVTLSCSQTLNHNVMYWYQQKSSQAPKLLFHYYDKDFNNEADTPDNFQSRRPNTSFCFLDIRSPGLGDTAMYLCATSSTQGLNTEAFFGQGTRLTVV.

The gene calls are TRBV9 and TRBJ2-1, with 7 bases identical to TRBD2. The germline V gene has CDR1 SGDLS and CDR2 YYNGEE. V shed 3 bases and J 4 bases; nucleotides not matched to a gene: 7. The CDR3 is made up of 15 amino acids. The CDR3, as DNA: TGTGCCAGCAGCGAACTAAGCGGGGCGTACAATGAGCAGTTCTTC. This sequence encodes CASSELSGAYNEQFF.

This clone appeared a single time. The chain joins TRBV10-1 to TRBJ2-4, with 8 positions matching TRBD1. V trimming: 5 bases; J trimming: 16 bases; junction bases outside the gene matches: 16. The CDR3 is made up of 14 amino acids. Germline values: CDR1 WNHNN, CDR2 SYGVQD (reference sequence). In nucleotides, the CDR3 is TGCGCCAGCAGTACGACAGGGGAACCAGCGACGGTATACTTC. This sequence encodes CASSTTGEPATVYF.

The V call is TRBV18, the J call TRBJ2-6; D is undetermined. The germline V and J ends were trimmed by 3 bases and 0 bases, with 9 bases remaining between them. Germline V gene data show CDR1 as KGHSH and CDR2 as LQKENI. CDR3 length: 16 amino acids. The CDR3 nucleotides read TGTGCCAGCTCACCCCAGGCTCTCTCTGGGGCCAACGTCCTGACTTTC. This codes for CASSPQALSGANVLTF.

This clone was counted a single time. The V gene is TRBV9, the J gene TRBJ1-1, with TRBD1 matching 11 bases. CDR1 and CDR2 from the germline V gene are SGDLS and YYNGEE. J gave up 2 bases and V 0 bases, and 0 bases lay outside the gene matches. CDR3 length equals 15 residues. The CDR3 loop is CASSVGTGGNTEAFF. The CDR3 DNA sequence: TGTGCCAGCAGCGTAGGGACAGGGGGCAACACTGAAGCTTTCTTT.

This clone was seen once. The rearrangement links TRBV3-1 (or the pseudogene TRBV3-2) to TRBJ1-1; tentatively, D is TRBD1 (5 bases). Germline V lookup: CDR1 LGHDT, CDR2 YNNKEL (reference sequence). This CDR3 is built from 14 residues. Deletions cut 4 bases from V and 7 bases from J, with 16 bases between. DNA of the CDR3: TGTGCCAGCAGCCGCCAGGAGGGGTTCAGTGAAGCTTTCTTT. The encoded protein is CASSRQEGFSEAFF.

This chain links TRBV6-2 or TRBV6-3 with TRBJ2-3; D may be TRBD2 (5 bases). V was clipped by 0 bases and J by 2 bases, with 12 bases between them. Germline CDR1 and CDR2: MNHEY and SVGEGT. The CDR3 has 16 residues. The CDR3 sequence: CASSYSTRAHTDTQYF. The CDR3 DNA reads as TGTGCCAGCAGTTACTCGACGCGGGCACACACAGATACGCAGTATTTT.

The chain carries TRBV5-5 and TRBJ2-7; 7 bases align to TRBD2. CDR1 and CDR2 from the germline V gene are SGHKS and YYEKEE (reference sequence). The CDR3 loop spans 15 amino acids. V lost 4 bases, J lost 3 bases, and 10 bases stayed unmatched. The CDR3, as DNA: TGTGCCAGCAGCGCGGGGGAGGCGGGATTCTACGAGCAGTACTTC. Protein product: CASSAGEAGFYEQYF.